This T cell receptor (beta chain) was retrieved from a study of blood T cell repertoires in COVID-19. Study-level information: Both acute and convalescent COVID-19 samples were obtained from the United States, Italy and Spain.

Clinical history as reported by participants underpinned cohort assignment. The CDR3 sequence is 14 residues long. Germline V gene sequence: CDR1 SEHNR, CDR2 FQNEAQ (reference sequence). The V and J ends lost 1 base and 6 bases, in that order; junction bases with no gene match: 1. Assay used: immunoSEQ multiplex PCR; TCRdb lists only in-frame clones, some missing. The sample yields approximately 250,000 clones, 70% to 90% seen once. The rearrangement links TRBV7-9 to TRBJ1-2; 11 bases map to TRBD1. The material sequenced was PBMCs or T cells enriched from blood (not recorded which). This receptor was taken from a woman in her 30s who had recovered from COVID-19. CDR3 nucleotides: TGTGCCAGCAGCTTAGGGACAGGGGGCCATGGCTACACCTTC. The encoded protein is CASSLGTGGHGYTF.